A selection of T cell receptor beta chains follows, all from one sample in a study of cytomegalovirus exposure and HLA in healthy donors. Some clones are missing from TCRdb's copy, which holds only in-frame ones; the method was immunoSEQ multiplex PCR. Here the sample spans 60,000 to 75,000 clones, 73% being singletons. Source material: PBMCs. These receptors all stem from a man aged 45-65 years in good health and CMV-seronegative. Both conserved end residues are part of each CDR3.

length | J | V | CDR3
15 | TRBJ2-7 | TRBV25-1 | CASSEPSTGSYEQYF
18 | TRBJ1-5 | TRBV5-5 | CASSLGGQGDFGNQPQHF
15 | TRBJ2-3 | TRBV10-3 | CAISTGTGWTDTQYF
14 | TRBJ1-6 | TRBV29-1 | CSVGTGTGGSPLHF
17 | TRBJ2-2 | TRBV6-1 | CASSEAPGGQYPGELFF
16 | TRBJ1-2 | TRBV5-1 | CASSLDGTGGGSGNTF
17 | TRBJ2-3 | TRBV7-8 | CASSLGRGVGSTDTQYF
15 | TRBJ1-1 | TRBV6-5 | CASSPRGLGGTEAFF
14 | TRBJ1-3 | TRBV5-1 | CASSLTTTGNTIYF
15 | TRBJ2-1 | TRBV30 | CAWSSRDIPYNEQFF
14 | TRBJ2-7 | TRBV5-1 | CASTQDRISYEQYF
12 | TRBJ1-2 | TRBV19 | CASSTGQYSYTF
15 | TRBJ2-1 | TRBV19 | CASSILAMHYNEQFF
18 | TRBJ1-1 | TRBV4-1 | CASSQDQGRTDLNTEAFF
10 | TRBJ1-1 | TRBV29-1 | CRIGDTEAFF
13 | TRBJ2-3 | TRBV27 | CASRPRGRDTQYF
14 | TRBJ2-1 | TRBV2 | CANRQGLSYNEQFF
14 | NA | TRBV5-1 | CASSPGGSSYEQYF
16 | TRBJ2-5 | TRBV5-1 | CASRGRLAGGQETQYF
13 | TRBJ1-1 | TRBV11-1 | CASRPGGYSEAFF
16 | TRBJ2-7 | TRBV4-1 | CASSQVGLVGSNEQYF
14 | TRBJ1-5 | TRBV30 | CAWSVNRVGQPQHF
13 | TRBJ2-2 | TRBV5-6 | CASSPSPTGELFF
15 | TRBJ2-1 | TRBV11-2 | CASSLAGFNYNEQFF
14 | TRBJ1-3 | TRBV9 | CASSGGFSGNTIYF
12 | TRBJ1-6 | TRBV27 | CASTTPGSPLHF
16 | TRBJ2-3 | TRBV27 | CASSFPPTSGTRTQYF
17 | TRBJ2-5 | TRBV11-2 | CASSPTRGTGFGETQYF
14 | TRBJ1-1 | TRBV7-2 | CASSRVGANTEAFF
15 | TRBJ2-2 | TRBV5-1 | CASSPADRFVGELFF
16 | TRBJ2-1 | TRBV4-1 | CASSQDGGPVANEQFF
14 | TRBJ2-5 | TRBV7-8 | CASSYRRTVETQYF
16 | TRBJ1-2 | TRBV27 | CASRHLDRPKGYGYTF
14 | TRBJ1-1 | TRBV14 | CASSHEVANTEAFF
14 | TRBJ2-5 | TRBV4-1 | CASSPPDSWETQYF
19 | TRBJ2-7 | TRBV2 | CASTPWGTGGITWNYEQYF
14 | TRBJ1-1 | TRBV5-1 | CASSFGQVNTEAFF
13 | TRBJ2-2 | TRBV13 | CASSLLFTGELFF
13 | TRBJ1-2 | TRBV10-3 | CAISPDRGYGYTF
14 | TRBJ1-2 | TRBV2 | CASSGGPHRFNSTF
14 | TRBJ2-5 | TRBV5-1 | CASSLGDRQETQYF
18 | TRBJ1-2 | TRBV7-9 | CASSSQQVQTREGYGYTF
13 | TRBJ1-3 | TRBV30 | CAWSTRGGNTIYF
16 | TRBJ2-5 | TRBV27 | CASSSMVRDNQETQYF
16 | TRBJ1-1 | TRBV10-3 | CAISESSLTANTEAFF
14 | TRBJ1-2 | TRBV5-6 | CASSLPDRTRGYTF
16 | TRBJ1-6 | TRBV11-2 | CASSNDRAGYNSPLHF
16 | TRBJ1-6 | TRBV10-3 | CAISSFLESYNSPLHF
15 | TRBJ2-2 | TRBV2 | CASSELQPLTGELFF
18 | TRBJ1-5 | TRBV4-2 | CASSQVTWGQRFNQPQHF
15 | TRBJ1-1 | TRBV30 | CAWLLLVGKDTEAFF
14 | TRBJ2-7 | TRBV5-1 | CASSPGGSSYEQYF
13 | TRBJ2-7 | TRBV30 | CACSGQGSYEQYF
12 | TRBJ1-1 | TRBV9 | CASSVGGTEAFF
17 | TRBJ1-3 | TRBV7-9 | CASSPDPTGPSGNTIYF
13 | TRBJ2-5 | TRBV10-1 | CASNGQYGETQYF
17 | TRBJ2-7 | TRBV7-3 | CASSSTPVGTGSYEQYF
16 | TRBJ2-2 | TRBV4-2 | CASSQEPGGASGELFF
14 | TRBJ2-7 | TRBV6-5 | CASMGRGDSYEQYF
14 | TRBJ1-6 | TRBV2 | CASSEARGNSPLHF